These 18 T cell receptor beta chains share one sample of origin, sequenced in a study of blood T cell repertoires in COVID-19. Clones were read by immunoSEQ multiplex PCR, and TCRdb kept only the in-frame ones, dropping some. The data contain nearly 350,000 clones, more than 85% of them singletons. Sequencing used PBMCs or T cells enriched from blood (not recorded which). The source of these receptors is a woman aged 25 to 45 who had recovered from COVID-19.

Here the CDR3 reads CASGLYANSYSNQPQHF. In DNA, the CDR3 is TGTGCTAGTGGTTTGTACGCCAACTCCTATAGCAATCAGCCCCAGCATTTT. The rearrangement links TRBV12-5 to TRBJ1-5, with D unclear. The V and J ends lost 2 bases and 0 bases respectively, with 14 bases between them. This CDR3 has 17 residues. Germline V lookup: CDR1 LGHNT, CDR2 FRNRAP.

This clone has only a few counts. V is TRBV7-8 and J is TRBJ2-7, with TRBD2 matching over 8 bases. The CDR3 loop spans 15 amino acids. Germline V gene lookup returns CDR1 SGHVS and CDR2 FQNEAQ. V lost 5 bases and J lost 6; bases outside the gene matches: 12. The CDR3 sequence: CASSPIRGGTGEQYF. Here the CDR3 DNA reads TGTGCCAGCAGCCCGATTCGGGGGGGTACGGGCGAGCAGTACTTC.

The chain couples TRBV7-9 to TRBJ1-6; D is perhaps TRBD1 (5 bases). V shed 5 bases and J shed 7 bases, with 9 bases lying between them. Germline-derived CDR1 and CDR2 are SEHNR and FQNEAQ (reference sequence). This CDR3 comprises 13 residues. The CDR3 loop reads CASSPRQNSPLHF. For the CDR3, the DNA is TGTGCCAGCAGCCCACGACAGAATTCACCCCTCCACTTT.

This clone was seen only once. The CDR3 spells CASSLVGREKLFF. CDR3 nucleotide sequence: TGTGCCAGCAGCTTGGTGGGGAGGGAAAAACTGTTTTTT. The rearrangement links TRBV5-4 to TRBJ1-4; D is ambiguous. The V end was cut by 0 bases, the J end by 8 bases, with 8 bases between. CDR1 and CDR2 (germline): SGHNT, YYREEE (reference sequence). The CDR3 consists of 13 residues.

The CDR3 here is CASSLPLAVLPETQYF. In nucleotides, the CDR3 is TGTGCCAGCAGCTTACCCCTAGCGGTGCTTCCCGAGACCCAGTACTTC. The V call is TRBV7-8, the J call TRBJ2-5, with 7 bases matching TRBD2. Germline V gene sequence: CDR1 SGHVS, CDR2 FQNEAQ. The length of the CDR3 is 16 residues. V dropped 2 bases and J dropped 5; count of bases not matched to a gene: 11.

The CDR3 bases are TGCGCCAGCAGCCCGAGAACCGCAGGGGGAGGCACTGAAGCTTTCTTT. Encoded protein: CASSPRTAGGGTEAFF. The chain links TRBV4-1 to TRBJ1-1; 7 positions agree with TRBD1. The germline V gene encodes CDR1 MGHRA and CDR2 YSYEKL. This CDR3 is built from 16 residues. V was pared by 4 bases and J by 4 bases, with 12 bases of the junction left unmatched.

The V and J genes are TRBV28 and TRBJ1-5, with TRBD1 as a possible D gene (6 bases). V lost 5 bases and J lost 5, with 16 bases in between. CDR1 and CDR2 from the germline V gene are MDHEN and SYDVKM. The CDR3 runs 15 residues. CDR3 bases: TGTGCCAGCAGTACTACAGGGAGAGGGGATCAGCCCCAGCATTTT. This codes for CASSTTGRGDQPQHF.

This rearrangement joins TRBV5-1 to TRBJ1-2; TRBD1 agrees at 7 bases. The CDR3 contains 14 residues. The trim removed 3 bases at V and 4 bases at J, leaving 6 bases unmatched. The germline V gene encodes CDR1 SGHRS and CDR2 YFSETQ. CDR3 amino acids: CASSSQGPRYGYTF. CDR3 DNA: TGCGCCAGCAGCTCACAGGGGCCCCGCTATGGCTACACCTTC.

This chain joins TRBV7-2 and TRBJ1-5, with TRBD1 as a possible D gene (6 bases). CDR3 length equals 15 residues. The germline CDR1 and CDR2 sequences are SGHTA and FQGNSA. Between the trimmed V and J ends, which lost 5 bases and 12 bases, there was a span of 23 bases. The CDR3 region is CASSPDVLGGANQHF. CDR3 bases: TGTGCCAGCAGCCCCGACGTATTGGGGGGGGCTAACCAGCATTTT.

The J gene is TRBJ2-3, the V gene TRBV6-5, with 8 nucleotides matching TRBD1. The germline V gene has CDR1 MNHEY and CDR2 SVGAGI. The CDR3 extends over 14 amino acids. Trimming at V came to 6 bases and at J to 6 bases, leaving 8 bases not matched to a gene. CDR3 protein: CASRLTGDKDTQYF. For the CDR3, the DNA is TGTGCCAGCAGACTGACAGGGGATAAGGATACGCAGTATTTT.

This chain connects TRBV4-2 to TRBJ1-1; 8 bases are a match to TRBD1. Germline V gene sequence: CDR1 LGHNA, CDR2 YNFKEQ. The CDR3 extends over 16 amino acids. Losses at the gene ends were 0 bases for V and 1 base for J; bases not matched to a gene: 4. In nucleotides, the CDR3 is TGTGCCAGCAGCCAAGAGACAGGGGAAAGGAACACTGAAGCTTTCTTT. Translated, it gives CASSQETGERNTEAFF.

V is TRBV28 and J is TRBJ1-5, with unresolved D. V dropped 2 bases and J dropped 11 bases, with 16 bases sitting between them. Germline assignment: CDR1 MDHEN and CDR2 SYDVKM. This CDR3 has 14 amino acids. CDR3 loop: CASSLEAGSRAQHF. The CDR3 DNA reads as TGTGCCAGCAGTTTAGAGGCGGGCAGTCGAGCCCAGCATTTT.

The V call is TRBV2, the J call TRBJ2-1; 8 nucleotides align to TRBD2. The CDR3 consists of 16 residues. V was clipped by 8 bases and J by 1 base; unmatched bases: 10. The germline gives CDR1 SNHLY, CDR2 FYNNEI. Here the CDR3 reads CASRQSGGASYNEQFF. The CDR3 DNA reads TGTGCCAGCCGGCAGTCCGGGGGGGCTTCCTACAATGAGCAGTTCTTC.

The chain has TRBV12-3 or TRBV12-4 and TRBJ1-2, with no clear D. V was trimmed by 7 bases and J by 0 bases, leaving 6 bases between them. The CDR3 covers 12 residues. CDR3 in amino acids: CASTGSNYGYTF. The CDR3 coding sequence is TGTGCCAGCACCGGGTCTAACTATGGCTACACCTTC.

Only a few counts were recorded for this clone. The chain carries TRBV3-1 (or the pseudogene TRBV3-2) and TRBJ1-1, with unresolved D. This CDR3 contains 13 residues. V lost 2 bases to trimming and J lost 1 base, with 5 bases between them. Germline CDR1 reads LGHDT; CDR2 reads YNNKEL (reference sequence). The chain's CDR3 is CASSQRQNTEAFF. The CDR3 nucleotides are TGTGCCAGCAGCCAAAGACAGAACACTGAAGCTTTCTTT.

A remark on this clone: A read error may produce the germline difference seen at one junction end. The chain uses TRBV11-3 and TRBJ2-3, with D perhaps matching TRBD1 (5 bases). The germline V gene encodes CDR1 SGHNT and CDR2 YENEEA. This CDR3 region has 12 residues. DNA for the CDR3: TGTGCCAGCAGCAAGGGTACAGGTACGCAGTATTTT. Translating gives CASSKGTGTQYF.

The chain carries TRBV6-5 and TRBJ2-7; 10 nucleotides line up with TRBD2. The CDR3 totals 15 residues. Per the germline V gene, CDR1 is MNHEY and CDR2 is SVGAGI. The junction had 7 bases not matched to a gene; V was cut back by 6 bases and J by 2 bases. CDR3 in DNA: TGTGCCAGCAGAAAAACTAGCGGGGATCCCTACGAGCAGTACTTC. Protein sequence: CASRKTSGDPYEQYF.

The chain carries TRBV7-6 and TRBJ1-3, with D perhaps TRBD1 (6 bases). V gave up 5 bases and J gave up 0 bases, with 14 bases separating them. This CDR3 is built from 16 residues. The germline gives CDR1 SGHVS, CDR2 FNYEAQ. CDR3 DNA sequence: TGTGCCAGCAGCCAGGGGCAGGTCCTCTCTGGAAACACCATATATTTT. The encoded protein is CASSQGQVLSGNTIYF.